A single sample is the source of the 29 T cell receptor beta chains below, sequenced in a study of beta chain features in type 1 diabetes listed by TCRdb under 2018. Receptor libraries were prepared by the immunoSEQ multiplex PCR assay. The entire amount of isolated RNA was reverse transcribed using the High Capacity cDNA Reverse Transcription Kit, so the sequenced TCRB transcripts were expressed ones. Sourced from immuneACCESS, this table was stored by TCRdb with only in-frame sequences that have V and J called. A share of the clones is absent; for the studies checked, an unresolved V gene accounts for under half, and the remainder has no known explanation. In all, the sample holds 160,000 or so clones, and approximately 8.7% of those were seen once. The ten largest clones represent roughly 0.7% of the sample. Their recognized antigens are unknown. Beyond this particular receptor, the publication reports: In all four CD4+ subsets, TCRB CDR3 length was moderately but significantly shorter in type 1 diabetes patients.

The sample comprised central memory CD4+ T cells from blood. The receptor set was obtained from a woman in her thirties with type 1 diabetes.

This clone turned up a few times. The chain is built from TRBV30 and TRBJ2-7; 7 nucleotides match TRBD1. The trim removed 3 bases at V and 5 bases at J, leaving 10 bases unmatched. From germline, CDR1 is GTSNPN and CDR2 SVGIG (reference sequence). The CDR3 extends over 14 amino acids. Here the CDR3 DNA reads TGTGCCTGGAGGGATAACAGGGGAACGGACGAGCAGTACTTC. Its translation is CAWRDNRGTDEQYF.

This clone was counted between two and nine times. The rearrangement links TRBV10-3 to TRBJ1-2; possibly TRBD1 for D (5 bases). The length of the CDR3 is 13 residues. Between the trimmed V and J ends, which lost 3 bases and 7 bases, there was a span of 12 bases. Germline loops: CDR1 ENHRY, CDR2 SYGVKD. CDR3: CAISDGTGGGYTF. As DNA, the CDR3 is TGTGCCATCAGTGACGGGACCGGGGGTGGCTACACCTTC.

This clone appeared a few times. The rearrangement uses TRBV10-3 and TRBJ2-3; D is perhaps TRBD1 (5 bases). In germline, CDR1 is ENHRY, CDR2 SYGVKD. This CDR3 has 13 amino acids. The germline V and J ends were trimmed by 3 bases and 8 bases, with 12 bases remaining between them. Here the CDR3 reads CAISEGGQGTQYF. The CDR3 region has the DNA TGTGCCATCAGTGAAGGTGGGCAGGGTACGCAGTATTTT.

The V and J genes are TRBV6-5 and TRBJ1-2; 8 bases line up with TRBD1. CDR1 and CDR2 (germline): MNHEY, SVGAGI. Losses at the gene ends were 2 bases for V and 4 bases for J; bases not matched to a gene: 3. The CDR3 totals 14 residues. CDR3 amino acids: CASSYIDRGYGYTF. The DNA for the CDR3 is TGTGCCAGCAGTTACATTGACAGGGGCTATGGCTACACCTTC.

This chain uses TRBV9 with TRBJ1-2; D is perhaps TRBD1 (5 bases). The CDR3 totals 11 residues. V was pared by 3 bases and J by 7 bases, with 7 bases between. Germline V gives CDR1 SGDLS, CDR2 YYNGEE. The CDR3 reads CASSGQGGYTF. DNA for the CDR3: TGTGCCAGCAGCGGCCAGGGTGGCTACACCTTC. The full variable domain, rest sourced from reference TRBV9 and TRBJ1-2, is DSGVTQTPKHLITATGQRVTLRCSPRSGDLSVYWYQQSLDQGLQFLIQYYNGEERAKGNILERFSAQQFPDLHSELNLSSLELGDSALYFCASSGQGGYTFGSGTRLTVV.

The chain has TRBV11-2 and TRBJ2-7, with 10 bases lining up with TRBD2. Germline values: CDR1 SGHAT, CDR2 FQNNGV. Losses at the gene ends were 5 bases for V and 2 bases for J; bases not matched to a gene: 15. The length of the CDR3 is 18 residues. CDR3: CASSLAKPGLALTYEQYF. The CDR3 DNA reads as TGTGCCAGCAGCCTCGCGAAACCGGGACTAGCGCTAACCTACGAGCAGTACTTC.

This rearrangement joins TRBV7-6 to TRBJ2-6, with a tentative D call TRBD2 (6 bases). Per germline, CDR1 SGHVS and CDR2 FNYEAQ. The CDR3 extends over 15 amino acids. Deletions cut 3 bases from V and 4 bases from J, with 10 bases between. The CDR3 bases are TGTGCCAGCAGCTTTAGGGACTCCGGGGCCAACGTCCTGACTTTC. This translates into CASSFRDSGANVLTF.

On this clone itself: Distinct nucleotide sequences in the sample also encode this CDR3. The genes are TRBV7-9 and TRBJ1-1, with D possibly TRBD1 on 6 matching bases. Trimming cost V 3 bases and J 5 bases, with 10 bases left between them. CDR1 and CDR2 (germline): SEHNR, FQNEAQ (reference sequence). CDR3 length equals 13 residues. CDR3 residues: CASSLDSGTEAFF. The CDR3 DNA is TGTGCCAGCAGCTTGGACAGTGGGACTGAAGCTTTCTTT.

The chain has TRBV6-4 and TRBJ2-1; TRBD2 matches at 11 bases. The CDR3 contains 14 residues. Germline assignment: CDR1 MRHNA and CDR2 SNTAGT. V was clipped by 5 bases and J by 8 bases; unmatched bases: 5. Here the CDR3 DNA reads TGTGCCAGCAGTTTCACTAGCGGGAGCTATGAGCAGTTCTTC. Translated, it gives CASSFTSGSYEQFF.

In this sample, this clone turned up a few times. This chain connects TRBV6-6 to TRBJ2-5, with 13 nucleotides matching TRBD2. The CDR3 loop spans 15 amino acids. Germline CDR1 reads MNHNY; CDR2 reads SVGAGI (reference sequence). The ends lost 6 bases at V and 3 bases at J; junction bases unmatched: 4. Here the CDR3 reads CASRELAGGEETQYF. In DNA, the CDR3 is TGTGCCAGCAGGGAACTAGCGGGAGGGGAAGAGACCCAGTACTTC.

J is TRBJ2-7 and V is TRBV19; possibly TRBD2 for D (6 bases). Trimming took off 4 bases at V and 6 bases at J, with 13 bases between the two ends. Per the germline V gene, CDR1 is LNHDA and CDR2 is SQIVND (reference sequence). The CDR3 runs 13 residues. CDR3 loop: CASSTTEAGEQYF. Here the CDR3 DNA reads TGTGCCAGTAGTACCACCGAAGCGGGCGAGCAGTACTTC.

The chain combines TRBV6-5 with TRBJ2-7, with 7 bases matching TRBD2. V gave up 4 bases and J gave up 2 bases; unmatched junction bases: 8. The length of the CDR3 is 15 residues. Germline CDR1 MNHEY, CDR2 SVGAGI. CDR3 coding DNA: TGTGCCAGCAGTTCCGCTCGGGACTACACCTACGAGCAGTACTTC. This gives the protein CASSSARDYTYEQYF.

The chain employs TRBV30 and TRBJ2-5; TRBD1 matches 7 bases. The J segment lost 4 bases and the V segment lost 1 base, leaving 0 bases of the junction unmatched. The germline V gene has CDR1 GTSNPN and CDR2 SVGIG (reference sequence). The length of the CDR3 is 12 residues. The DNA for the CDR3 is TGTGCCTGGAGTGGACAGGGAGAGACCCAGTACTTC. Translated: CAWSGQGETQYF. Together with reference TRBV30 and TRBJ2-5, the CDR3 gives the full variable domain: SQTIHQWPATLVQPVGSPLSLECTVEGTSNPNLYWYRQAAGRGLQLLFYSVGIGQISSEVPQNLSASRPQDRQFILSSKKLLLSDSGFYLCAWSGQGETQYFGPGTRLLVL.

This clone turned up a few times. The rearrangement uses TRBV7-9 and TRBJ1-2; no firm D call. The CDR3 covers 14 residues. The germline CDR1 and CDR2 sequences are SEHNR and FQNEAQ (reference sequence). V lost 2 bases and J 3 bases, leaving 10 bases between the germline ends. CDR3 sequence reads: CASSLRSRDYGYTF. CDR3 sequence (DNA): TGTGCCAGCAGCTTACGGTCACGAGACTATGGCTACACCTTC.

The CDR3 is CASSLTSTDLWANVLTF. The CDR3 DNA reads TGCGCCAGCAGCTTGACGTCCACAGATCTCTGGGCCAACGTCCTGACTTTC. The chain uses TRBV5-1 and TRBJ2-6, with D unclear. CDR3 size: 17 residues. CDR1 SGHRS and CDR2 YFSETQ come from the germline V gene. Trimming removed 1 base from V and 5 bases from J, with 16 bases in between.

Here the CDR3 DNA reads TGTGCCAGCAGCCTGGACAGGGTGTCGGAGACCCAGTACTTC. Its translation: CASSLDRVSETQYF. The chain joins TRBV11-3 to TRBJ2-5; the match to TRBD1 covers 8 bases. CDR3 length equals 14 residues. The germline CDR1 and CDR2 sequences are SGHNT and YENEEA. Trimming cost V 5 bases and J 5 bases; bases outside gene matches: 7.

The V and J genes are TRBV30 and TRBJ2-7, with TRBD1 matching over 7 bases. Germline loops: CDR1 GTSNPN, CDR2 SVGIG (reference sequence). The J segment lost 3 bases and the V segment lost 6 bases, leaving 5 bases of the junction unmatched. The CDR3 covers 12 residues. CDR3 sequence (DNA): TGTGCCTGTTTGGACAGGCGCTACGAGCAGTACTTC. It translates to CACLDRRYEQYF.

A few counts support this clone. CDR3 sequence: CASNTSPGQGGSGANVLTF. The CDR3 nucleotides read TGTGCCAGCAACACCTCCCCGGGACAGGGGGGCTCTGGGGCCAACGTCCTGACTTTC. The chain uses TRBV28 and TRBJ2-6; the match to TRBD1 covers 11 bases. V was clipped by 7 bases and J by 0 bases; unmatched bases: 11. The CDR3 is 19 amino acids. The germline CDR1 and CDR2 sequences are MDHEN and SYDVKM.

The chain employs TRBV4-1 and TRBJ2-3; no firm D call. Germline lookup yields CDR1 MGHRA and CDR2 YSYEKL. This CDR3 region has 14 residues. V lost 2 bases, J lost 2 bases, and 8 bases lay in between. The CDR3: CASSQTETTDTQYF. The CDR3 DNA reads as TGCGCCAGCAGCCAAACAGAAACCACAGATACGCAGTATTTT.

This clone was seen more than once but under ten times. The rearrangement links TRBV4-1 to TRBJ1-2, with no clear D. This CDR3 region has 13 residues. Trimming took off 0 bases at V and 4 bases at J, with 6 bases between the two ends. Germline lookup yields CDR1 MGHRA and CDR2 YSYEKL. The CDR3 region is CASSQDTSYGYTF. The CDR3 nucleotides are TGCGCCAGCAGCCAAGATACAAGCTATGGCTACACCTTC.

This clone was observed a handful of times. In the same sample, other DNA sequences code for this CDR3. The chain combines TRBV7-9 with TRBJ1-1; unclear D gene. CDR3 length: 13 amino acids. Trimming left V 2 bases short and J 2 bases short, with 6 bases between. Germline V lookup: CDR1 SEHNR, CDR2 FQNEAQ (reference sequence). CDR3 amino acids: CASSLNRNTEAFF. The CDR3 DNA reads TGTGCCAGCAGCTTAAACAGAAACACTGAAGCTTTCTTT.

This rearrangement joins TRBV5-4 to TRBJ2-7; weak D call: TRBD1 (6 bases). The CDR3 sequence is 11 residues long. Trimming cost V 4 bases and J 6 bases, with 8 bases left between them. CDR1 and CDR2 (germline): SGHNT, YYREEE (reference sequence). DNA for the CDR3: TGTGCCAGCAGCACAGGGCCCGAGCAGTACTTC. Its protein is CASSTGPEQYF.

This chain connects TRBV30 to TRBJ1-2, with D perhaps matching TRBD1 (5 bases). The CDR3 covers 12 residues. Germline V gene sequence: CDR1 GTSNPN, CDR2 SVGIG (reference sequence). Trimming pared 1 base from V and 4 bases from J, leaving 7 bases between. The CDR3 DNA reads TGTGCCTGGAGTGGGGGCATCTATGGCTACACCTTC. Translated, it gives CAWSGGIYGYTF.

V is TRBV19 and J is TRBJ1-2; 7 nucleotides agree with TRBD1. Trimming removed 4 bases from V and 7 bases from J; junction bases left unmatched: 9. The CDR3 totals 14 residues. Germline CDR1 LNHDA, CDR2 SQIVND (reference sequence). The CDR3 here is CASSRRGPLPGYTF. The CDR3 DNA sequence: TGTGCCAGTAGTAGGAGGGGGCCGCTTCCTGGCTACACCTTC.

This clone was counted a few times. V and J are TRBV2 and TRBJ2-3; D is ambiguous. Trimming removed 2 bases at V and 10 bases at J, with 13 bases between. CDR3 length: 13 residues. Germline lookup yields CDR1 SNHLY and CDR2 FYNNEI. The CDR3, as DNA: TGTGCCAGCAGTGAATCTTCGGTGAGAGCGCAGTATTTT. This gives the protein CASSESSVRAQYF.

V gene TRBV7-2 combines with J gene TRBJ2-5; 8 bases map to TRBD2. The germline gives CDR1 SGHTA, CDR2 FQGNSA. This CDR3 has 16 residues. J was trimmed by 2 bases and V by 5 bases; bases with no gene match: 10. CDR3 region: CASSAGTSGTQETQYF. In DNA form, the CDR3 reads TGTGCCAGCAGCGCAGGAACTAGCGGCACTCAAGAGACCCAGTACTTC.

This clone was detected many times. V is TRBV7-3 and J is TRBJ2-5, with D perhaps TRBD2 (5 bases). Germline loops: CDR1 SGHTA, CDR2 FQGTGA. V was clipped by 8 bases and J by 5 bases, with 15 bases between them. The CDR3 sequence is 13 residues long. CDR3 residues: CASAADARETQYF. In nucleotides, the CDR3 is TGTGCCAGCGCAGCGGATGCTAGGGAGACCCAGTACTTC.

The chain has TRBV11-2 and TRBJ2-7; 8 bases match TRBD2. This CDR3 region has 15 residues. Per the germline V gene, CDR1 is SGHAT and CDR2 is FQNNGV. Trimming cost V 5 bases and J 2 bases; bases outside gene matches: 8. The CDR3 DNA is TGTGCCAGCAGCGCATGGACGGGGGGGGCCTACGAGCAGTACTTC. It yields the protein CASSAWTGGAYEQYF.

This clone was recorded a few times. DNA of the CDR3: TGCGCCAGCAGCGGGGGCGAGGGCCAGCCCCAGCATTTT. Translated, it gives CASSGGEGQPQHF. The V and J genes are TRBV5-1 and TRBJ1-5; D is possibly TRBD1 (6 bases). Looked up from germline, CDR1 is SGHRS and CDR2 is YFSETQ. The CDR3 covers 13 residues. The germline V and J ends were trimmed by 4 bases and 7 bases, with 12 bases remaining between them.